Sequencing of this TCR beta chain was carried out in a study of PD-L1 blockade in urothelial cancer. Measured with immunoSEQ multiplex PCR; TCRdb has only the in-frame clones, and not every one. Of tens of thousands of clones in the sample, 86% were seen once. This CDR3 region has 13 residues. Trimming pared 3 bases from V and 5 bases from J, leaving 10 bases between. CDR1 and CDR2 from the germline V gene are ENHRY and SYGVKD. The time point: pretreatment peripheral blood. Patients in the study were battling locally advanced or metastatic urothelial carcinoma. The chain is built from TRBV10-3 and TRBJ2-5; the D gene is possibly TRBD1 (6 bases). The sample here was PBMCs, taken around atezolizumab (anti-PD-L1) treatment. The sequence was obtained from a man aged 60 to 69 with urothelial cancer. As DNA, the CDR3 is TGTGCCATCAGTGACAGGGGCCGGGAGACCCAGTACTTC. This codes for CAISDRGRETQYF.